A selection of T cell receptor beta chains follows, all from one sample in a study of T cell changes during pregnancy in multiple sclerosis. Sequenced by immunoSEQ multiplex PCR; TCRdb stores in-frame clones only, minus some. The sample yields approximately 32,000 clones, around 90% seen once. The source was CD8+ T cells from peripheral blood mononuclear cells, collected in the first trimester of pregnancy. These receptors all come from a female donor with multiple sclerosis, enrolled in a pregnancy study. CDR3s include the opening cysteine and the closing phenylalanine or tryptophan. A D gene is named only where the DNA matches it firmly. Clone size appears in some rows only: once, few, many, or a class for an expanded clone.

TRBJ2-7 | NA | 15 | TRBV30 | NA | TGTGCCTGGAGTGTAGGGGCAGGGATTAGGTACGAGCAGTACTTC | CAWSVGAGIRYEQYF
TRBJ1-2 | TRBD1 | 16 | TRBV4-1 | NA | TGCGCCAGCAGCCAAATTTTAGGACAGGAGAACTATGGCTACACCTTC | CASSQILGQENYGYTF
TRBJ2-1 | TRBD2 | 16 | TRBV5-4 | NA | TGTGCCAGCAGCTTGGAGTCGGGAGGACCCTACAATGAGCAGTTCTTC | CASSLESGGPYNEQFF
TRBJ2-5 | TRBD1 | 15 | TRBV5-1 | NA | TGCGCCAGCAGCCCACGATACAGGGGGCTAGAGACCCAGTACTTC | CASSPRYRGLETQYF
TRBJ2-7 | NA | 16 | TRBV4-2 | NA | TGTGCCAGCAGCCAAGAAGAGGGCTCTTATGCCTACGAGCAGTACTTC | CASSQEEGSYAYEQYF
TRBJ2-6 | TRBD1 | 17 | TRBV27 | NA | TGTGCCAGCAGTTCTGGACAGGTTCTATCTGGGGCCAACGTCCTGACTTTC | CASSSGQVLSGANVLTF
TRBJ2-1 | NA | 16 | TRBV5-6 | NA | TGTGCCAGCAGCTTTTTTACCCAGGGTACCTACAATGAGCAGTTCTTC | CASSFFTQGTYNEQFF
TRBJ1-5 | NA | 15 | TRBV5-1 | NA | TGCGCCAGCAGCCCGGGAAGAGGGAGCAATCAGCCCCAGCATTTT | CASSPGRGSNQPQHF
TRBJ1-5 | TRBD1 | 15 | TRBV4-1 | NA | TGCGCCAGCAGCCAAATGGGACAGGGCTATCAGCCCCAGCATTTT | CASSQMGQGYQPQHF
TRBJ2-5 | TRBD1 | 13 | TRBV27 | NA | TGTGCCAGCAGTTTGGACAGGGCAGAGACCCAGTACTTC | CASSLDRAETQYF
TRBJ2-7 | NA | 18 | TRBV7-6 | NA | TGTGCCAGCAGCTTTTTTGCGGACTCTGGGAGGACCTTTAGGGAGCAGTACTTC | CASSFFADSGRTFREQYF
TRBJ2-5 | TRBD2 | 16 | TRBV5-4 | NA | TGTGCCAGCAGCCCGGGACTAGCGGGAGTGGGGGAGACCCAGTACTTC | CASSPGLAGVGETQYF
TRBJ2-3 | TRBD2 | 14 | TRBV27 | NA | TGTGCCAGCAGAACTAGCGGGAGCACAGATACGCAGTATTTT | CASRTSGSTDTQYF
TRBJ2-5 | NA | 14 | TRBV5-1 | NA | TGCGCCAGCAGCTTGGAAGGGAGCGAAGAGACCCAGTACTTC | CASSLEGSEETQYF
TRBJ2-2 | TRBD1 | 16 | TRBV5-1 | NA | TGCGCCAGCAGCTTGAGGGGACAGCTGAACACCGGGGAGCTGTTTTTT | CASSLRGQLNTGELFF
TRBJ1-3 | NA | 17 | TRBV11-3 | NA | TGTGCCAGCAGCCCCGGCGGCTTGTGGAACTCTGGAAACACCATATATTTT | CASSPGGLWNSGNTIYF
TRBJ1-4 | TRBD1 | 12 | TRBV10-1 | NA | TGCGCCAGGATCAGGGGGAGGGAAAAACTGTTTTTT | CARIRGREKLFF
TRBJ1-2 | TRBD1 | 15 | TRBV7-9 | NA | TGTGCCAGCAGCTTAGCAGGGGGCAGCAACTATGGCTACACCTTC | CASSLAGGSNYGYTF
TRBJ2-2 | NA | 15 | TRBV11-2 | once | TGTGCCAGCAGCTTAGAGTACACGAACACCGGGGAGCTGTTTTTT | CASSLEYTNTGELFF
TRBJ2-1 | TRBD1 | 15 | TRBV28 | NA | TGTGCCAGCAACAAGGGGACAGGGTTTTACAATGAGCAGTTCTTC | CASNKGTGFYNEQFF
TRBJ2-7 | TRBD1 | 12 | TRBV10-3 | NA | TGTGCCAGCGGGACAGGGGCAGGAGAGCAGTACTTC | CASGTGAGEQYF
TRBJ1-1 | NA | 12 | TRBV19 | NA | TGTGCCAGTAGTTTCCGGAACACTGAAGCTTTCTTT | CASSFRNTEAFF
TRBJ2-2 | TRBD2 | 15 | TRBV9 | NA | TGTGCCAGCAGCCCCCGGACTAGCGGGTCCGGGGAGCTGTTTTTT | CASSPRTSGSGELFF
TRBJ1-1 | TRBD1 | 15 | TRBV19 | NA | TGTGCCAGTAGTCCCCAGTCGACAGGGTGGACTGAAGCTTTCTTT | CASSPQSTGWTEAFF